This section outlines one T cell receptor beta chain sequence together with its context. The antigen is unknown. This sample is part of a study of Ad26.COV2.S vaccination and SARS-CoV-2 variants. Study background: The vaccine Ad26.COV2.S was put into the muscle once, or twice with 56 days between. Study observations and caveats: For non-spike TCRs, breadth in vaccine recipients resembled that in placebo recipients. Breadth, reportedly substantial, characterized the spike-specific CD8+ and CD4+ T cell responses after vaccination.

Germline V gene lookup returns CDR1 ENHRY and CDR2 SYGVKD. V gave up 1 base and J gave up 8 bases, with 17 bases separating them. The CDR3 runs 15 residues. Indicated treatment: roughly 20 received Ad26.COV2.S at low or high dose, single or two shots; about 5 received placebo; per-sample allocation not given. Repertoires come from day 63 after the first vaccine or placebo injection. Sequenced by immunoSEQ multiplex PCR; TCRdb stores in-frame clones only, minus some. The repertoire holds 350,000 to 450,000 clones, around 92% seen once, with around 1.8% in the top ten. The clonotype comes from a person aged 18 to 59 who received the Ad26.COV2.S COVID-19 vaccine or a placebo. The chain carries TRBV10-3 and TRBJ1-1, with TRBD1 as a possible D gene (5 bases). Here the sequenced sample was peripheral blood, taken in a trial of Ad26.COV2.S vaccine versus placebo. This CDR3 is CAISEFGTASYEAFF. The CDR3 DNA reads TGTGCCATCAGTGAGTTTGGGACGGCAAGCTACGAAGCTTTCTTT.